These 19 T cell receptor beta chains were all obtained from the same sample, sequenced in a study of T-cell reconstitution after alpha-beta-depleted transplantation in children (dated by TCRdb to 2016 to 2017). The library was built by means of PCR. Sequencing relied on an Illumina HiSeq 2500. TCR library preparation used molecular barcoding, with unique molecular identifiers applied to normalize quantification of the TCRbeta repertoire. TCRdb reanalyzed the raw reads on its own, using fastp at Q25 for trimming and MiXCR for clone calling, and kept in-frame beta chains. Every distinct CDR3 protein forms one entry, paired with its most common genes and DNA. The table for this sample lists hundreds of thousands of distinct CDR3 sequences; about 12% of them were counted only once. The ten largest clonotypes hold roughly 2.8% of the sample. Here the sequenced sample was PBMCs from the stem cell graft donor, taken from the stem cell graft. The receptor source for this set is a human donor who donated a stem cell graft to a child with acute lymphoblastic leukemia.

This clonotype was seen repeatedly, ten times or more. The genes are TRBV24-1 and TRBJ2-1; no firm D call. The V end was cut by 9 bases, the J end by 3 bases, with 5 bases between. Germline CDR1 is KGHDR and CDR2 is SFDVKD. This CDR3 has 11 residues. In DNA, the CDR3 is TGTGCCACCGGGATCTACAATGAGCAGTTCTTC. This codes for CATGIYNEQFF.

This clonotype was recorded many times. The CDR3 coding sequence is TGTGCCAGCAGTTACTCAGAGGCAGGGAGCAACGAGCAGTACTTC. Residues: CASSYSEAGSNEQYF. This sequence joins TRBV6-5 and TRBJ2-7; tentatively, D is TRBD1 or TRBD2 (5 bases each). The ends were cut back, 0 bases at V and 5 bases at J, with 14 bases in the middle. CDR1 and CDR2 (germline): MNHEY, SVGAGI. This CDR3 has 15 residues.

This sequence joins TRBV27 and TRBJ2-1; 10 nucleotides match TRBD2. The germline CDR1 and CDR2 sequences are MNHEY and SMNVEV (reference sequence). CDR3 length equals 15 residues. V dropped 2 bases and J dropped 7; count of bases not matched to a gene: 5. DNA of the CDR3: TGTGCCAGCAGTTTAGTAGCGGGAGGCCTAAATGAGCAGTTCTTC. It encodes CASSLVAGGLNEQFF.

This clonotype has at least ten counts. The CDR3 sequence: CASSQTGFYSGANVLTF. The CDR3 region has the DNA TGCGCCAGCAGCCAGACCGGATTCTATTCTGGGGCCAACGTCCTGACTTTC. The chain uses TRBV4-3 and TRBJ2-6, with unresolved D. This CDR3 spans 17 amino acids. The germline V gene has CDR1 LGHNA and CDR2 YSLEER. V dropped 3 bases and J dropped 1 base, with 13 bases sitting between them.

This clonotype has ten or more counts. CDR3 nucleotide sequence: TGTGCCAGCAGTCTGAGGACAGGGTCGAGGTCACCCCTCCACTTT. Translation gives CASSLRTGSRSPLHF. J is TRBJ1-6 and V is TRBV27, with TRBD1 matching over 8 bases. V dropped 5 bases and J dropped 10; count of bases not matched to a gene: 10. CDR1 is MNHEY, CDR2 SMNVEV, per germline (reference sequence). This CDR3 spans 15 amino acids.

The chain links TRBV18 to TRBJ2-7, with TRBD1 matching 11 bases. J gave up 1 base and V 3 bases, and 11 bases lay outside the gene matches. The CDR3 totals 18 residues. CDR1 and CDR2 (germline): KGHSH, LQKENI. In nucleotides, the CDR3 is TGTGCCAGCTCACCGACGGGACAGGGGGTCTCAGTTTCCTACGAGCAGTACTTC. Translated: CASSPTGQGVSVSYEQYF. The complete variable domain, with remaining parts taken from reference TRBV18 and TRBJ2-7, reads NAGVMQNPRHLVRRRGQEARLRCSPMKGHSHVYWYRQLPEEGLKFMVYLQKENIIDESGMPKERFSAEFPKEGPSILRIQQVVRGDSAAYFCASSPTGQGVSVSYEQYFGPGTRLTVT.

This chain connects TRBV5-6 to TRBJ2-3, with 9 bases matching TRBD2. Germline-derived CDR1 and CDR2 are SGHDT and YYEEEE. The CDR3 length is 16 residues. V was clipped by 1 base and J by 4 bases; unmatched bases: 7. The chain's CDR3 is CASSLRGGGAPDTQYF. The CDR3 DNA sequence: TGTGCCAGCAGCTTGCGTGGCGGGGGGGCCCCAGATACGCAGTATTTT.

Details on this clonotype: This sequence may be a read error, since a much larger clone differs from it by one base. CDR3 coding DNA: TGCGCCAGCAGCTTTACGAACAGGGTGGACACCGGGGAGCTGTTTTTT. Encoded protein: CASSFTNRVDTGELFF. The chain carries TRBV5-1 and TRBJ2-2; tentatively, D is TRBD1 (6 bases). The V and J ends lost 2 bases and 3 bases respectively, with 14 bases between them. The CDR3 extends over 16 amino acids. The germline V gene has CDR1 SGHRS and CDR2 YFSETQ.

This chain joins TRBV30 and TRBJ2-5; TRBD1 matches at 8 bases. The junction had 6 bases not matched to a gene; V was cut back by 5 bases and J by 7 bases. The germline gives CDR1 GTSNPN, CDR2 SVGIG (reference sequence). This CDR3 has 12 residues. In DNA, the CDR3 is TGTGCCTGGGGACAGGGATTGGGGACCCAGTACTTC. This sequence encodes CAWGQGLGTQYF.

The table lists this clonotype with many counts. V gene TRBV11-2 combines with J gene TRBJ2-4; D remains ambiguous. Looked up from germline, CDR1 is SGHAT and CDR2 is FQNNGV. Trimming took off 0 bases at V and 0 bases at J, with 9 bases between the two ends. The CDR3 runs 16 residues. CDR3 protein: CASSLELSLAKNIQYF. CDR3 nucleotide sequence: TGTGCCAGCAGCTTAGAACTGTCACTAGCCAAAAACATTCAGTACTTC.

V and J are TRBV5-4 and TRBJ2-7, with D possibly TRBD1 on 6 matching bases. Germline-derived CDR1 and CDR2 are SGHNT and YYREEE (reference sequence). This CDR3 region has 15 residues. V gave up 0 bases and J gave up 2 bases, with 12 bases separating them. The DNA of the CDR3 is TGTGCCAGCAGCTTGGTATCTCAGGGGCCCTACGAGCAGTACTTC. This codes for CASSLVSQGPYEQYF.

This clonotype was observed at least ten times. The chain employs TRBV20-1 and TRBJ1-2; D remains ambiguous. Looked up from germline, CDR1 is DFQATT and CDR2 is SNEGSKA (reference sequence). V was trimmed by 3 bases and J by 8 bases, leaving 13 bases between them. The length of the CDR3 is 12 residues. The CDR3 bases are TGCAGTGCTAGGAAGGGATTAGGAGGCTACACCTTC. It is translated as CSARKGLGGYTF.

This clonotype came up many times. V gene TRBV5-1 combines with J gene TRBJ2-1; TRBD1 might be the D (5 bases). The germline CDR1 and CDR2 sequences are SGHRS and YFSETQ. Trimming left V 0 bases short and J 0 bases short, with 7 bases between. This CDR3 region has 15 residues. For the CDR3, the DNA is TGCGCCAGCAGCTTGGCGCAGGGCTCCTACAATGAGCAGTTCTTC. Amino acids: CASSLAQGSYNEQFF.

As regards this clonotype: Being one base from a much bigger clone, this may be a read error. V is TRBV18 and J is TRBJ2-6; tentatively, D is TRBD1 (5 bases). This CDR3 has 15 amino acids. Germline CDR1 reads KGHSH; CDR2 reads LQKENI. The DNA of the CDR3 is TGTGCCAGCTCAACTGGACATTCTGGGGCCAACGGCCTGACTTTC. Amino acids: CASSTGHSGANGLTF.

This clonotype was picked up many times. The chain joins TRBV12-3 or TRBV12-4 to TRBJ2-6; the D call may be TRBD1 or TRBD2 (5 bases each). Trimming stripped 6 bases from V and 0 bases from J, with 15 bases between. This CDR3 is 17 amino acids long. Written as DNA, the CDR3 is TGTGCCAGCAGCCCCCGGGACGGCTACTCTGGGGCCAACGTCCTGACTTTC. This codes for CASSPRDGYSGANVLTF.

This clonotype was counted ten times or more. This chain joins TRBV27 and TRBJ1-2; weak D call: TRBD1 (5 bases). CDR1 and CDR2 from the germline V gene are MNHEY and SMNVEV (reference sequence). V was trimmed by 3 bases and J by 6 bases, leaving 17 bases between them. CDR3 length: 15 residues. The CDR3 nucleotides read TGTGCCAGCAGTTTCGGGACGGTGGATCCTCATGGCTACACCTTC. Its translation is CASSFGTVDPHGYTF.

This clonotype was seen many times. This chain uses TRBV5-1 with TRBJ1-3; TRBD1 agrees at 9 bases. The V segment lost 2 bases and the J segment 2 bases; nucleotides outside the gene matches: 2. This CDR3 has 15 residues. Germline loops: CDR1 SGHRS, CDR2 YFSETQ. DNA of the CDR3: TGCGCCAGCAGCTTACAGGGGGCCACTGGAAACACCATATATTTT. Protein sequence: CASSLQGATGNTIYF. The full variable domain, rest sourced from reference TRBV5-1 and TRBJ1-3, is KAGVTQTPRYLIKTRGQQVTLSCSPISGHRSVSWYQQTPGQGLQFLFEYFSETQRNKGNFPGRFSGRQFSNSRSEMNVSTLELGDSALYLCASSLQGATGNTIYFGEGSWLTVV.

At least ten counts were recorded for this clonotype. The rearrangement joins TRBV20-1 to TRBJ2-5; D tentatively reads TRBD1 or TRBD2 (5 bases each). The germline gives CDR1 DFQATT, CDR2 SNEGSKA (reference sequence). Trimming cost V 6 bases and J 5 bases, with 13 bases left between them. This CDR3 has 12 residues. The CDR3 sequence is CSAVTWGETQYF. As DNA, the CDR3 is TGCAGTGCCGTAACATGGGGGGAGACCCAGTACTTC.

This clonotype was seen a few times. The chain couples TRBV7-6 to TRBJ1-1, with 8 bases lining up with TRBD1. The trim removed 5 bases at V and 1 base at J, leaving 3 bases unmatched. The CDR3 has 14 residues. The germline CDR1 and CDR2 sequences are SGHVS and FNYEAQ. The CDR3 reads CASSVTGANTEAFF. CDR3 nucleotide sequence: TGTGCCAGCAGCGTGACAGGGGCGAACACTGAAGCTTTCTTT.